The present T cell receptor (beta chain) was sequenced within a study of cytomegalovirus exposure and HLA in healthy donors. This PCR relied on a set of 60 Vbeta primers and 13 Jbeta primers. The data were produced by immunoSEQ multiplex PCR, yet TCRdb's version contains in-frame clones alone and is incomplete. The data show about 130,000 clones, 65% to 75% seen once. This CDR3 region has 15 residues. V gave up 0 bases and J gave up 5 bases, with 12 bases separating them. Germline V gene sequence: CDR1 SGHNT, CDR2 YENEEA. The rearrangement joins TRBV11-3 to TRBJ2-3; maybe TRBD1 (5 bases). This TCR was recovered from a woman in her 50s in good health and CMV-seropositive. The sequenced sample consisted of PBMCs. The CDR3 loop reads CASSLEGAGIDTQYF. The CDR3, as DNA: TGTGCCAGCAGCTTAGAAGGAGCAGGGATAGATACGCAGTATTTT.